Each of the 9 T cell receptor beta chains below was sequenced from the same sample in a study of blood T cell repertoires in COVID-19. The data were produced by immunoSEQ multiplex PCR, yet TCRdb's version contains in-frame clones alone and is incomplete. The repertoire holds approximately 84,000 clones, with 75% to 85% as singletons. Sample: peripheral blood. The receptors come from a woman of 80 years or more with acute or convalescent COVID-19.

The chain uses TRBV6-1 and TRBJ1-2; D is perhaps TRBD1 (5 bases). Germline V CDR1 and CDR2: MNHNS, SASEGT. V lost 0 bases, J lost 6 bases, and 8 bases lay in between. The CDR3 runs 13 residues. The CDR3 region has the DNA TGTGCCAGCAGTGAAGCCTGGGGCGATGGCTACACCTTC. Translating gives CASSEAWGDGYTF.

The V and J genes are TRBV6-5 and TRBJ2-6; D ambiguous. V was trimmed by 10 bases and J by 4 bases, leaving 14 bases between them. The CDR3 has 14 amino acids. The germline CDR1 and CDR2 sequences are MNHEY and SVGAGI. This CDR3 is CATDVGSGANVLTF. CDR3 bases: TGTGCCACCGACGTCGGGTCGGGGGCCAACGTCCTGACTTTC.

V usage is TRBV28 and J usage is TRBJ1-5; maybe TRBD1 (6 bases). The CDR3 sequence is 16 residues long. Trimming removed 4 bases at V and 6 bases at J, with 19 bases between. Germline V gives CDR1 MDHEN, CDR2 SYDVKM. The CDR3 is CASSYRDQQGPQPQHF. CDR3 nucleotide sequence: TGTGCCAGCAGTTACAGGGACCAACAGGGACCTCAGCCCCAGCATTTT.

The chain is built from TRBV19 and TRBJ1-5; D gene ambiguous. The CDR3 extends over 14 amino acids. CDR1 and CDR2 (germline): LNHDA, SQIVND (reference sequence). V gave up 3 bases and J gave up 6 bases, with 12 bases separating them. The CDR3 nucleotides read TGTGCCAGTAGTATCTCAGGTATCGGTCAGCCCCAGCATTTT. Translating gives CASSISGIGQPQHF.

The chain combines TRBV5-5 with TRBJ2-5; possible D gene TRBD1, 5 bases. With 4 bases removed from V and 4 bases from J, the gap between germline ends came to 20 bases. Per the germline V gene, CDR1 is SGHKS and CDR2 is YYEKEE (reference sequence). CDR3 length equals 16 residues. The CDR3 region has the DNA TGTGCCAGCAGCCGATACTTGACGGCAGGGTCAGAGACCCAGTACTTC. This encodes CASSRYLTAGSETQYF.

For the CDR3, the DNA is TGTGCCAGCAGCCAAGATTTCGGTAGTTGGAATGAGCAGTTCTTC. Translating gives CASSQDFGSWNEQFF. The chain employs TRBV3-1 (or the pseudogene TRBV3-2) and TRBJ2-1; D is uncertain. The CDR3 contains 15 residues. Germline-derived CDR1 and CDR2 are LGHDT and YNNKEL (reference sequence). The V gene lost 0 bases and the J gene lost 7 bases, with 13 bases spanning the gap.

The chain joins TRBV24-1 to TRBJ2-2; D perhaps matches TRBD2 (6 bases). The germline CDR1 and CDR2 sequences are KGHDR and SFDVKD. The CDR3 contains 16 residues. V was pared by 6 bases and J by 3 bases, with 16 bases between. The CDR3 loop is CATSPQNPGDTGELFF. CDR3 nucleotides: TGTGCCACCAGTCCCCAAAATCCGGGAGACACCGGGGAGCTGTTTTTT.

CDR3 in amino acids: CASSPGGLTYEQYF. In DNA, the CDR3 is TGTGCCAGCAGTCCAGGGGGCCTAACCTACGAGCAGTACTTC. The chain uses TRBV28 and TRBJ2-7; 8 positions agree with TRBD1. The CDR3 has 14 amino acids. With 5 bases clipped from V and 2 bases from J, the junction kept 5 bases outside the gene matches. The germline V gene encodes CDR1 MDHEN and CDR2 SYDVKM.

V gene TRBV3-1 (or the pseudogene TRBV3-2) combines with J gene TRBJ1-3, with 10 bases identical to TRBD1. Germline CDR1 LGHDT, CDR2 YNNKEL (reference sequence). Trimming at V came to 3 bases and at J to 11 bases, leaving 4 bases not matched to a gene. This CDR3 spans 13 amino acids. CDR3 protein: CASSQLGQGAIYF. The CDR3, as DNA: TGTGCCAGCAGCCAGCTCGGACAGGGGGCCATATATTTT.